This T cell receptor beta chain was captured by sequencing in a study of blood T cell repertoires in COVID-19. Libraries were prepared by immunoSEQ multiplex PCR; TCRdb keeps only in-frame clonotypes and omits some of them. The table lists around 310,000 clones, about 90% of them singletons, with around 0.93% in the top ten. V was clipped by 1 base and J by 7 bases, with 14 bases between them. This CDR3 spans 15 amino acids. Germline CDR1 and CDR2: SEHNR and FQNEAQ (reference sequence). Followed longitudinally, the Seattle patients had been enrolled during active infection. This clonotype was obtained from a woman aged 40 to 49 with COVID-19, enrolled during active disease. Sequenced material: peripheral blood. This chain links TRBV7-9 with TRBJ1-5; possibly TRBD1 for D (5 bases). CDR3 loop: CASSLGTNEEQPQHF. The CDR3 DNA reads TGTGCCAGCAGCTTAGGGACAAACGAGGAACAGCCCCAGCATTTT.